The clone carrying this T cell receptor (beta chain) has a single count. The antigen remains undetermined. The data are from a study of shared clonotypes between healthy human individuals. General study findings and limits: The expectation was that sequencing depth would affect clonotype sharing among donors. Among a handful of donors, roughly 5.4% of naive CD4 clonotypes were found in common. Sampling was confined to blood; repertoires within tissues likely differ.

V lost 5 bases to trimming and J lost 5 bases; unmatched junction nucleotides: 11. Germline lookup yields CDR1 MNHEY and CDR2 SMNVEV (reference sequence). The CDR3 has 15 amino acids. TCRdb keeps only in-frame clones here, not all; method: immunoSEQ multiplex PCR. The data contain about 610,000 clones, about 96% of them singletons. The sequence derives from a woman aged 25 to 39 in good health. The sequenced sample consisted of naive CD4+ T cells sorted from blood. The subset: CD45RA+ positively selected. The V gene is TRBV27, the J gene TRBJ2-7; 8 bases agree with TRBD1. The CDR3 is CASSRTGQGFDEQYF. In nucleotides, the CDR3 is TGTGCCAGCAGTCGAACAGGACAGGGCTTTGACGAGCAGTACTTC.